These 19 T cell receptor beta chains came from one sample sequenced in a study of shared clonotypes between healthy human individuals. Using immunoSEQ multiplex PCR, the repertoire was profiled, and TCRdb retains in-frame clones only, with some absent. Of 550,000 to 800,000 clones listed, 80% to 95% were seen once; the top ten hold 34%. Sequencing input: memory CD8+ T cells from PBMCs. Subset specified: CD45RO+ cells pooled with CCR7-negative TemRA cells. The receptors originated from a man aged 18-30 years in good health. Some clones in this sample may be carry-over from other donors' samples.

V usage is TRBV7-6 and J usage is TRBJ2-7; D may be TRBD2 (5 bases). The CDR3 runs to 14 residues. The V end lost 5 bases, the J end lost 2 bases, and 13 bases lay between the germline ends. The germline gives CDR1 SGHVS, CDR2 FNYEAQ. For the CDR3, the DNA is TGTGCCAGCAGCCCAGGTCGGGGAACCTACGAGCAGTACTTC. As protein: CASSPGRGTYEQYF.

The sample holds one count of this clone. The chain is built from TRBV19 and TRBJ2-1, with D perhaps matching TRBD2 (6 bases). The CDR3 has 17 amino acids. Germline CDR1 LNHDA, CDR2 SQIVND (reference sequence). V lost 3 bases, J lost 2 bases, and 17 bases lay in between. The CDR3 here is CASSISGGLRAYNEQFF. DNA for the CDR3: TGTGCCAGTAGTATTAGCGGCGGGTTAAGGGCCTACAATGAGCAGTTCTTC.

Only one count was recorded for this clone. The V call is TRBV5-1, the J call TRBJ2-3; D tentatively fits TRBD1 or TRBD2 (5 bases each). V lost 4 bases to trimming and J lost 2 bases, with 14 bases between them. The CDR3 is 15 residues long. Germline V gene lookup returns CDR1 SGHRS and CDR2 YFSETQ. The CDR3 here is CASSLSRGPTDTQYF. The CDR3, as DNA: TGCGCCAGCAGCCTGAGTCGGGGCCCCACAGATACGCAGTATTTT.

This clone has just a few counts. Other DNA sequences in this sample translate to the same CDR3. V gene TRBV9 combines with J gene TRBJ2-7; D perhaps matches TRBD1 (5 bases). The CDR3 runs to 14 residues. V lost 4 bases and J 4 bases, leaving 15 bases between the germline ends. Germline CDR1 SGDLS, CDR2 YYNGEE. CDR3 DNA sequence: TGTGCCAGCAGCCCCACGGGCAGGGCGTACGAGCAGTACTTC. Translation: CASSPTGRAYEQYF.

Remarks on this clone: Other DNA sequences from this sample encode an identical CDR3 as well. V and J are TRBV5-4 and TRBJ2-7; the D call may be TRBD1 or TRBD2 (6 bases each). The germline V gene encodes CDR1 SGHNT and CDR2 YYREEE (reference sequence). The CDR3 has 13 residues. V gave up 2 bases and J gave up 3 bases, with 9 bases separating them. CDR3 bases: TGTGCCAGCAGCTTCGGGGGCCGCTACGAGCAGTACTTC. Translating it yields CASSFGGRYEQYF.

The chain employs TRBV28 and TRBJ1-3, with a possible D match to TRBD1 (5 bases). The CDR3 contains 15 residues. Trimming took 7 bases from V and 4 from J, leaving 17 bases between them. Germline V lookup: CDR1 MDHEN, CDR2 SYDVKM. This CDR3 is CASKGMTFPGNTIYF. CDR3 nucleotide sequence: TGTGCCAGCAAGGGGATGACGTTCCCCGGAAACACCATATATTTT. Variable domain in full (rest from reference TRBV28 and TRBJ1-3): DVKVTQSSRYLVKRTGEKVFLECVQDMDHENMFWYRQDPGLGLRLIYFSYDVKMKEKGDIPEGYSVSREKKERFSLILESASTNQTSMYLCASKGMTFPGNTIYFGEGSWLTVV.

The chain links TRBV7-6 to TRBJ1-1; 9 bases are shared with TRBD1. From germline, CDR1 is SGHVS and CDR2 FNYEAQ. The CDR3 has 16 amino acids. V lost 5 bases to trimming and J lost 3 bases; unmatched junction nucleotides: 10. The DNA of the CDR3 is TGTGCCAGCAGCGAAACCACAGGGGGCGCGGACACTGAAGCTTTCTTT. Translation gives CASSETTGGADTEAFF.

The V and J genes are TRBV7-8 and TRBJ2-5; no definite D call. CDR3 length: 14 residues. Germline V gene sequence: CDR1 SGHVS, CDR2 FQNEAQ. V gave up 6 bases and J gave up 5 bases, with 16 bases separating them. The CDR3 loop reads CASRHMGLWETQYF. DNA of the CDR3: TGTGCCAGCAGACATATGGGTTTATGGGAGACCCAGTACTTC. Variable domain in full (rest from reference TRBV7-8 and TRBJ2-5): GAGVSQSPRYKVAKRGQDVALRCDPISGHVSLFWYQQALGQGPEFLTYFQNEAQLDKSGLPSDRFFAERPEGSVSTLKIQRTQQEDSAVYLCASRHMGLWETQYFGPGTRLLVL.

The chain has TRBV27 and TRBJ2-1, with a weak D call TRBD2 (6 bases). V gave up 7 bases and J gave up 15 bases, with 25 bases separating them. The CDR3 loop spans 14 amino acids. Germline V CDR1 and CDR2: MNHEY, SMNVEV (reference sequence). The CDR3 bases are TGTGCCAGCACCCTTGGGACCCCGAGGGACTTTCTGTTCTTC. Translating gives CASTLGTPRDFLFF.

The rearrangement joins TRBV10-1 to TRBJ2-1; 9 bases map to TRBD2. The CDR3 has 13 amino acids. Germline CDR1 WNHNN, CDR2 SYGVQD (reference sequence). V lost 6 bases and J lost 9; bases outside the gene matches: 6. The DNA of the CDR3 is TGCGCCAGCAGCGTTAGCGGGAGCGGTGAGCAGTTCTTC. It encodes CASSVSGSGEQFF.

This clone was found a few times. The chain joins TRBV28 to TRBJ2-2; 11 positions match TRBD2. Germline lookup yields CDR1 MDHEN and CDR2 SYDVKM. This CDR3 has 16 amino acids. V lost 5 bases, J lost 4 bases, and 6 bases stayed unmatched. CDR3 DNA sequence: TGTGCCAGCAGTATCCTAGCGGGAGGTCCCACCGGGGAGCTGTTTTTT. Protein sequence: CASSILAGGPTGELFF.

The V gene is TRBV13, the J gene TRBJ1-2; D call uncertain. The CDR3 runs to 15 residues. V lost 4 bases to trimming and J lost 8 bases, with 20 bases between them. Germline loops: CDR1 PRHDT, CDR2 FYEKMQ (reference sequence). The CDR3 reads CASSSRVVGLLGYTF. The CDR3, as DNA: TGTGCCAGCAGCTCCCGTGTGGTAGGGTTGCTCGGCTACACCTTC. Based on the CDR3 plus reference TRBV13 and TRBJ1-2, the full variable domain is AAGVIQSPRHLIKEKRETATLKCYPIPRHDTVYWYQQGPGQDPQFLISFYEKMQSDKGSIPDRFSAQQFSDYHSELNMSSLELGDSALYFCASSSRVVGLLGYTFGSGTRLTVV.

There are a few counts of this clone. CDR3 residues: CASSHSPTELDGYTF. The DNA of the CDR3 is TGTGCCAGCAGCCATTCGCCCACCGAACTGGATGGCTACACCTTC. This chain uses TRBV7-2 with TRBJ1-2; D unclear. Germline V CDR1 and CDR2: SGHTA, FQGNSA. The CDR3 is 15 residues long. Trimming cost V 5 bases and J 6 bases, with 19 bases left between them.

In DNA form, the CDR3 reads TGCGCCAGCAGCCAGGCATGGGCCGGGGAGCTGTTTTTT. It translates to CASSQAWAGELFF. The chain uses TRBV4-1 and TRBJ2-2; D remains unclear. V was shortened by 3 bases and J by 6 bases, with 8 bases between the two germline ends. The V gene's germline CDR1 is MGHRA and CDR2 YSYEKL. The CDR3 is made up of 13 amino acids.

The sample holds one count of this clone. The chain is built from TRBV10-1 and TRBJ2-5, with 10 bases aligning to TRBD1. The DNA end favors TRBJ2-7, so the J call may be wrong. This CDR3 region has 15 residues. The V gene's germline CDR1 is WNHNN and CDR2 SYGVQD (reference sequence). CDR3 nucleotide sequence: TGCGCCAGCAGTGCGACCGGGACAGGGGTCCACGAGCAGTACTTC. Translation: CASSATGTGVHEQYF.

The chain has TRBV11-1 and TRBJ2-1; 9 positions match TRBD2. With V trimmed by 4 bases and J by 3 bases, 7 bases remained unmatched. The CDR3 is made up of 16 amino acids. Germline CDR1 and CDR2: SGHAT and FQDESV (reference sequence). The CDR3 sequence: CASSSRTSVRYNEQFF. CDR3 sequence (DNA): TGTGCCAGCAGCTCAAGGACTAGCGTACGCTACAATGAGCAGTTCTTC.

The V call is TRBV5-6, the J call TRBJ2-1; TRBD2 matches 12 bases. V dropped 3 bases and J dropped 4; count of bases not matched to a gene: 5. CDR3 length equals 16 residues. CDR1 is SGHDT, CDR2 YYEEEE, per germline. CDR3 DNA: TGTGCCAGCAGCTGGCAGACTAGCGGGAGATACAATGAGCAGTTCTTC. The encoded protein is CASSWQTSGRYNEQFF. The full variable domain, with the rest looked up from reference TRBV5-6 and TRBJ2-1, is DAGVTQSPTHLIKTRGQQVTLRCSPKSGHDTVSWYQQALGQGPQFIFQYYEEEERQRGNFPDRFSGHQFPNYSSELNVNALLLGDSALYLCASSWQTSGRYNEQFFGPGTRLTVL.

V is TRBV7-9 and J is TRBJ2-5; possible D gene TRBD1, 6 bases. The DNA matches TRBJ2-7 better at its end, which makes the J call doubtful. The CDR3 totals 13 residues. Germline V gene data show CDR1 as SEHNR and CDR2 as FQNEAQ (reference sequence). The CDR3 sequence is CASSPDSLYEQYF. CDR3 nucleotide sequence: TGTGCCAGCAGCCCGGACAGTTTGTACGAGCAGTACTTC.

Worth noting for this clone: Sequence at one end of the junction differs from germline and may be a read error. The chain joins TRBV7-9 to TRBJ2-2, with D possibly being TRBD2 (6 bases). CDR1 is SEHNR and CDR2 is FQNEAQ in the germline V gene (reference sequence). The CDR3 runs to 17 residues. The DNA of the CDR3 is TGTGCCAGCAGCCTAGCGTCGGACGGAACGAACACCGGGGAGCTGTTTTTT. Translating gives CASSLASDGTNTGELFF.